Below, one T cell receptor (beta chain) is given with its context. Its matching antigen is unknown. Sequencing was performed with immunoSEQ multiplex PCR; in TCRdb, only in-frame clones are kept and a portion is missing. Counted here are more than 300,000 clones, around 88% occurring once; the ten biggest clones make up approximately 5%. The treatment was: 15 to 20 received Ad26.COV2.S at low or high dose, single or two shots; about 5 received placebo; per-sample allocation not given. Collection of samples fell on day 63 after the first vaccine or placebo injection. Immunization relied on an Ad26 vector, which expressed Wuhan-strain SARS-CoV-2 spike. These data belong to a study of Ad26.COV2.S vaccination and SARS-CoV-2 variants. Study background: Ad26.COV2.S given intramuscularly, once or twice 56 days apart.

The study, taken as a whole, reports: Possibly, TCR breadth and depth analyses underestimated total T cell responses. Substantial breadth in spike-specific CD8+ and CD4+ T cell responses was reportedly seen after vaccination.

The V end lost 0 bases, the J end lost 2 bases, and 10 bases lay between the germline ends. CDR1 SGHAT and CDR2 FQNNGV come from the germline V gene. This CDR3 region has 15 residues. The chain carries TRBV11-2 and TRBJ2-5; D tentatively reads TRBD1 or TRBD2 (5 bases each). This receptor was identified in a person between 18 and 59 years old who received the Ad26.COV2.S COVID-19 vaccine or a placebo. Sequenced material: peripheral blood, taken in a trial of Ad26.COV2.S vaccine versus placebo. The CDR3 loop is CASSLEDWGQETQYF. CDR3 sequence (DNA): TGTGCCAGCAGCTTAGAGGACTGGGGGCAAGAGACCCAGTACTTC.